Presented here are 21 T cell receptor beta chains from one specimen sequenced in a study of shared clonotypes between healthy human individuals. Only in-frame clones appear in the TCRdb table, and some are missing; sequencing was by immunoSEQ multiplex PCR. The table has approximately 500,000 clones, approximately 81% seen once. Sequenced sample: PBMCs. The receptors here all came from a woman between 40 and 55 years old in good health. Some clones in this sample may be carry-over from other donors' samples.

The CDR3 region is CASSFGGVGETQYF. CDR3 nucleotide sequence: TGCGCCAGCAGCTTTGGTGGGGTGGGAGAGACCCAGTACTTC. V usage is TRBV5-1 and J usage is TRBJ2-5, with D unresolved. This CDR3 region has 14 residues. Trimming took off 2 bases at V and 4 bases at J, with 12 bases between the two ends. Germline CDR1 SGHRS, CDR2 YFSETQ.

V gene TRBV7-8 combines with J gene TRBJ2-7; D is possibly TRBD2 (7 bases). CDR1 SGHVS and CDR2 FQNEAQ come from the germline V gene. The CDR3 runs to 19 residues. V lost 1 base to trimming and J lost 6 bases, with 28 bases between them. CDR3 nucleotides: TGTGCCAGCAGCTTAGATGGGGGGGCTTTCCCGGCAAGGAGGGGCGAGCAGTACTTC. As protein: CASSLDGGAFPARRGEQYF.

The genes are TRBV9 and TRBJ2-5, with 7 bases aligning to TRBD1. Per the germline V gene, CDR1 is SGDLS and CDR2 is YYNGEE. This CDR3 is built from 16 residues. J lost 5 bases, V lost 4 bases, and 14 bases had no gene match. The CDR3 sequence is CASSPRVEGARETQYF. The CDR3 region has the DNA TGTGCCAGCAGCCCCCGCGTAGAGGGGGCGCGGGAGACCCAGTACTTC.

To note about this clone: It is likely a read error: a sequence one base away is far more abundant. The CDR3 here is CASSRTCGYTEAFF. For the CDR3, the DNA is TGTGCCAGCAGTAGGACATGTGGGTACACTGAAGCTTTCTTT. The chain recombines TRBV27 with TRBJ1-1; weak D call: TRBD1 (5 bases). From germline, CDR1 is MNHEY and CDR2 SMNVEV (reference sequence). V shed 5 bases and J shed 3 bases, with 13 bases lying between them. The CDR3 sequence is 14 residues long.

The sample holds one count of this clone. The chain links TRBV2 to TRBJ2-6, with unresolved D. V was shortened by 3 bases and J by 2 bases, with 5 bases between the two germline ends. There are 14 residues in the CDR3. CDR1 is SNHLY, CDR2 FYNNEI, per germline. The CDR3 bases are TGTGCCAGCAGTGATCTTCCTGGGGCCAACGTCCTGACTTTC. This codes for CASSDLPGANVLTF.

The rearrangement joins TRBV21-1 to TRBJ1-4; the table's D call, TRBD1, was not checked against the DNA. TRBV21-1 is noted as a pseudogene. This CDR3 comprises 20 residues. The CDR3 nucleotides are TGTGCCAGCAGCAAAGGCCCTTCGGACAGGATCGTTGCCCCAAATGAAAAACTGTTTTTT. Translated: CASSKGPSDRIVAPNEKLFF.

The chain links TRBV28 to TRBJ2-6, with TRBD2 as a possible D gene (5 bases). The CDR3 is made up of 13 amino acids. CDR1 MDHEN and CDR2 SYDVKM come from the germline V gene. The V end was cut by 11 bases, the J end by 1 base, with 9 bases between. The CDR3 DNA reads TGTGCCGTCGGGAAGTCTGGGGCCAACGTCCTGACTTTC. It translates to CAVGKSGANVLTF.

A word on this clone: Other DNA sequences in the same sample also yield this CDR3. This rearrangement joins TRBV18 to TRBJ1-2, with D possibly matching TRBD1 (5 bases). The CDR3 sequence is 13 residues long. Germline-derived CDR1 and CDR2 are KGHSH and LQKENI. Trimming removed 3 bases at V and 2 bases at J, with 7 bases between. CDR3 loop: CASSPGQNYGYTF. CDR3 nucleotide sequence: TGTGCCAGCTCACCCGGACAAAACTATGGCTACACCTTC. The full variable domain, in which reference TRBV18 and TRBJ1-2 provide the parts outside the CDR3, is NAGVMQNPRHLVRRRGQEARLRCSPMKGHSHVYWYRQLPEEGLKFMVYLQKENIIDESGMPKERFSAEFPKEGPSILRIQQVVRGDSAAYFCASSPGQNYGYTFGSGTRLTVV.

The rearrangement links TRBV5-6 to TRBJ2-1, with 10 bases aligning to TRBD2. Unmatched junction bases numbered 5, after V lost 3 bases and J lost 5 bases. CDR1 SGHDT and CDR2 YYEEEE come from the germline V gene. The CDR3 totals 15 residues. The CDR3 protein is CASSSRLAGDNEQFF. Written as DNA, the CDR3 is TGTGCCAGCAGCTCACGACTAGCGGGCGACAATGAGCAGTTCTTC.

The CDR3 is CASSSLYGYTF. DNA for the CDR3: TGTGCCAGCAGTTCCCTTTATGGCTACACCTTC. J is TRBJ1-2 and V is TRBV6-5; D remains ambiguous. Trimming cost V 4 bases and J 5 bases, with 5 bases left between them. The CDR3 length is 11 residues. The germline CDR1 and CDR2 sequences are MNHEY and SVGAGI.

Note on this clone: A much larger clone differs from this one at a single base, so this may be a read error. The chain carries TRBV7-6 and TRBJ2-1; D is undetermined. The CDR3 spans 15 residues. Germline CDR1 and CDR2: SGHVS and FNYEAQ. This CDR3 is CDSSLSQNSYNEQFF. For the CDR3, the DNA is TGTGACAGCAGCTTAAGCCAGAACTCCTACAATGAGCAGTTCTTC.

The chain links TRBV7-2 to TRBJ2-7, with 7 positions matching TRBD2. V lost 5 bases, J lost 4 bases, and 8 bases stayed unmatched. The germline CDR1 and CDR2 sequences are SGHTA and FQGNSA. The length of the CDR3 is 14 residues. The CDR3 DNA reads as TGTGCCAGCAGCCCAGGGACTATACCATACGAGCAGTACTTC. Protein product: CASSPGTIPYEQYF. Full variable domain (rest looked up from reference TRBV7-2 and TRBJ2-7): GAGVSQSPSNKVTEKGKDVELRCDPISGHTALYWYRQSLGQGLEFLIYFQGNSAPDKSGLPSDRFSAERTGGSVSTLTIQRTQQEDSAVYLCASSPGTIPYEQYFGPGTRLTVT.

As to this clone: The likely explanation is a read error, given a far larger clone one base away. Other DNA sequences in the sample encode the same CDR3. The chain joins TRBV28 to TRBJ1-5; a possible D gene is TRBD1 (5 bases). The CDR3 has 14 amino acids. Germline V lookup: CDR1 MDHEN, CDR2 SYDVKM. Trimming pared 3 bases from V and 6 bases from J, leaving 12 bases between. This CDR3 reads CASSFGGAGQPQHF. CDR3 nucleotides: TGTGCCAGCAGTTTTGGGGGTGCGGGTCAGCCCCAGCATTTT.

This chain's CDR3 is CASSPSGGDTQYF. CDR3 nucleotide sequence: TGTGCCAGCAGCCCTAGCGGCGGGGATACGCAGTATTTT. V is TRBV6-6 and J is TRBJ2-3; 7 bases match TRBD2. CDR3 size: 13 residues. Germline loops: CDR1 MNHNY, CDR2 SVGAGI (reference sequence). Germline trimming cut 6 bases from V and 6 bases from J; bases unmatched to any gene: 6.

This chain links TRBV7-2 with TRBJ2-2, with 9 positions matching TRBD2. The CDR3 consists of 16 residues. Trimming cost V 2 bases and J 3 bases; bases outside gene matches: 4. The germline gives CDR1 SGHTA, CDR2 FQGNSA. In nucleotides, the CDR3 is TGTGCCAGCAGCTTACTTAGCGGGAGTTACACCGGGGAGCTGTTTTTT. Translated: CASSLLSGSYTGELFF.

The chain employs TRBV5-1 and TRBJ2-7; a possible D gene is TRBD1 (6 bases). Trimming removed 6 bases at V and 2 bases at J, with 15 bases between. Germline V gene sequence: CDR1 SGHRS, CDR2 YFSETQ. The CDR3 length is 14 residues. CDR3 in DNA: TGCGCCAGCACCCCGACAGGTTCAACCTACGAGCAGTACTTC. This gives the protein CASTPTGSTYEQYF. Complete variable domain (other parts from reference TRBV5-1 and TRBJ2-7): KAGVTQTPRYLIKTRGQQVTLSCSPISGHRSVSWYQQTPGQGLQFLFEYFSETQRNKGNFPGRFSGRQFSNSRSEMNVSTLELGDSALYLCASTPTGSTYEQYFGPGTRLTVT.

Details on this clone: No DNA is shown, since the ends of the CDR3 on it are uncertain; the CDR3 is the one TCRdb lists. The CDR3 protein is CASILGRNDEQYF. V is TRBV27 and J is TRBJ2-7; no check of the table's D call, TRBD1, against the DNA was made. Germline V lookup: CDR1 MNHEY, CDR2 SMNVEV (reference sequence). The CDR3 totals 13 residues, both ends included.

The J gene is TRBJ1-5, the V gene TRBV15, with D unclear. Germline assignment: CDR1 LNHNV and CDR2 YYDKDF (reference sequence). This CDR3 has 15 amino acids. V shed 2 bases and J shed 6 bases, with 14 bases lying between them. The CDR3 DNA sequence: TGTGCCACCAGCAGATATCTGGTCTCCGGTCAGCCCCAGCATTTT. Encoded protein: CATSRYLVSGQPQHF.

This clone was recorded once. The chain is built from TRBV5-1 and TRBJ2-7; 7 bases map to TRBD1. CDR1 is SGHRS, CDR2 YFSETQ, per germline. The CDR3 consists of 14 residues. V lost 3 bases and J lost 4; bases outside the gene matches: 7. In nucleotides, the CDR3 is TGCGCCAGCAGCTCGACAGGGATTATATACGAGCAGTACTTC. Translating gives CASSSTGIIYEQYF.

As for this clone: A read error is likely here: a far larger clone is one base away. The chain employs TRBV6-5 and TRBJ1-2, with a tentative D call TRBD1 (6 bases). The CDR3 contains 16 residues. Germline values: CDR1 MNHEY, CDR2 SVGAGI. The CDR3 sequence is CASSYSGQFSNYCYTF. DNA of the CDR3: TGTGCCAGCAGTTACTCGGGACAATTTTCTAACTATTGCTACACCTTC.

V is TRBV7-2 and J is TRBJ1-2, with D maybe TRBD1 (5 bases). The length of the CDR3 is 15 residues. With 5 bases removed from V and 4 bases from J, the gap between germline ends came to 17 bases. CDR1 and CDR2 from the germline V gene are SGHTA and FQGNSA. The CDR3 coding sequence is TGTGCCAGCAGCCTACGGGACGCACTGGGCTATGGCTACACCTTC. Encoded protein: CASSLRDALGYGYTF.